This TCR beta chain is drawn from a study of blood T cell repertoires in COVID-19 (TCRdb year 2020). As for the study more broadly: Samples from collaborators originated in the United States, Italy and Spain and spanned both the acute and convalescent phases of COVID-19. The prospective study material was composed of cDNA or gDNA derived from T cells, B-cell-depleted T cells, or PBMCs. Subjects who had been exposed to COVID-19, were actively infected with it, or had recovered from it provided the deeply sampled blood TCRbeta repertoires that made up the dataset. The repertoires were released in a freely available public database meant as a resource for research on the immune response to SARS-CoV-2. Samples came from the ongoing ImmuneRACE study (first 160 participants) plus 1,254 subjects from 6 global collaborators. Nearly every sample came with metadata listing a de-identified subject ID, COVID-19 status, age in years and sex. Where available, HLA class I and class II types were taken from metadata supplied by the sample provider and were not determined by assay-based typing.

To note about this clone: Its antigen is still unknown. Base qualities are not provided; no much larger clone lies one nucleotide away.

CDR1 and CDR2 are read off the germline V gene as SNHLY and FYNNEI. Counted from cysteine to phenylalanine, this CDR3 has 15 amino acids. The only DNA kept is the CDR3, 45 bases in frame from the first base. V is cut by 7 bases and J by 6 bases, and the space between the germline ends is 19 bases. TCRbeta CDR3 regions were amplified from genomic DNA using the immunoSEQ Assay, a bias-controlled multiplex PCR. The original methods were these. Within the assay, amplification of reference gene primers was used to estimate how many nucleated cells each sample contained. To quantify the absolute abundance of each unique TCRbeta CDR3 rearrangement, sequence reads were collapsed and filtered. For each sample, productive Simpson clonality was calculated as the square root of Simpson's diversity index across productive rearrangements. The source is immuneACCESS, and TCRdb retained only in-frame sequences with V and J called. Part of the clones is not carried over; for the studies checked, unresolved V genes explain less than half of this, and the remainder is unexplained. V, J and clone size are those of that table, while D and trimming were read from the DNA. For this sample there are 85,000 to 110,000 clones; 84% appear just once. 9.5% to 15% of the sample lies in the top ten.

Collaborating institutions collected whole blood in K2EDTA tubes following their own protocols. For TCRbeta analysis, collaborator samples were shipped as frozen whole blood, as isolated PBMCs, or as DNA extracted from either sample type. Beyond this particular receptor, the publication reports: The quantity of clinical and demographic metadata differed by source and by participant and was supplied without curation.

The sample comprised peripheral blood. This sequence uses TRBV2 and TRBJ1-5; tentative D gene TRBD1, with 6 bases matching. This clonotype was obtained from a human donor in a cohort sampled during active COVID-19. CDR3 region: CASTEEGGAPQPQHF. The nucleotides read TGTGCCAGCACCGAAGAGGGGGGGGCCCCTCAGCCCCAGCATTTT.